Presented here are 17 T cell receptor beta chains from one specimen sequenced in a study of persistence of HIV-infected CD4 T cells. These receptors are not linked to any known antigen. Lysates of CMV-infected fibroblasts at 8 to 10 ug/mL stimulated these cells. CD40L-negative CD69-negative CD45RO-high memory CD4+ T cells were sorted as populations depleted of antigen-responding cells. Sequencing used immunoSEQ version 4 in survey mode. Generated by immunoSEQ multiplex PCR, the TCRdb table keeps only in-frame clones and is missing some. The sample lists around 28,000 clones, roughly 86% occurring once. The specimen was CD4+ T cells sorted from PBMCs after roughly 18-hour stimulation, collected from a patient who received antiretroviral therapy. The receptors originated from an adult man with HIV who was CMV-seropositive.

This sequence joins TRBV10-3 and TRBJ2-4, with TRBD1 as a possible D gene (6 bases). Looked up from germline, CDR1 is ENHRY and CDR2 is SYGVKD. The CDR3 is made up of 12 amino acids. Between the trimmed V and J ends, which lost 2 bases and 11 bases, there was a span of 10 bases. The CDR3 DNA is TGTGCCATCAGTGAGCGGGCAGGGGTTCAGTACTTC. Its protein is CAISERAGVQYF.

J is TRBJ1-1 and V is TRBV5-1; D uncertain. The CDR3 contains 14 residues. Germline assignment: CDR1 SGHRS and CDR2 YFSETQ. Trimming pared 3 bases from V and 4 bases from J, leaving 13 bases between. In DNA, the CDR3 is TGCGCCAGCAGCTGGCCCCGGGATTCCACTGAAGCTTTCTTT. This encodes CASSWPRDSTEAFF.

The chain carries TRBV6-5 and TRBJ1-2; 8 nucleotides agree with TRBD1. The CDR3 loop spans 15 amino acids. Germline V lookup: CDR1 MNHEY, CDR2 SVGAGI. J lost 0 bases, V lost 4 bases, and 4 bases had no gene match. The CDR3 spells CASSLRTGTNYGYTF. CDR3 coding DNA: TGTGCCAGCAGTTTGCGGACAGGGACTAACTATGGCTACACCTTC.

The V call is TRBV5-4, the J call TRBJ2-7; TRBD2 aligns across 16 bases. The junction had 8 bases not matched to a gene; V was cut back by 5 bases and J by 9 bases. The CDR3 extends over 15 amino acids. Germline CDR1 and CDR2: SGHNT and YYREEE (reference sequence). The CDR3 DNA reads as TGTGCCAGCAGTTCCGGGACTAGCGGGGGGGCCGGGCAGTACTTC. Amino acids: CASSSGTSGGAGQYF.

The rearrangement uses TRBV5-1 and TRBJ2-7; a weak D match, TRBD2 (6 bases). Looked up from germline, CDR1 is SGHRS and CDR2 is YFSETQ. Trimming took 0 bases from V and 5 from J, leaving 12 bases between them. CDR3 length: 14 residues. Written as DNA, the CDR3 is TGCGCCAGCAGCTTGGGACTAGAAAAGAACGAGCAGTACTTC. Protein product: CASSLGLEKNEQYF.

The genes are TRBV6-5 and TRBJ2-1; 8 bases fit TRBD1. This CDR3 comprises 14 residues. J was trimmed by 6 bases and V by 2 bases; bases with no gene match: 3. CDR1 and CDR2 from the germline V gene are MNHEY and SVGAGI. The CDR3 protein is CASSYGQGPNEQFF. CDR3 coding DNA: TGTGCCAGCAGTTACGGACAGGGTCCCAATGAGCAGTTCTTC.

This clone was seen just once. The gene calls are TRBV6-5 and TRBJ2-7; D gene ambiguous. CDR1 and CDR2 (germline): MNHEY, SVGAGI. Trimming left V 7 bases short and J 2 bases short, with 18 bases between. The CDR3 is made up of 15 amino acids. The CDR3 nucleotides read TGTGCCAGCACCTACCCACAGTTACCTACCTACGAGCAGTACTTC. It codes for CASTYPQLPTYEQYF.

In its sample, this clone was seen once. This chain uses TRBV9 with TRBJ1-1; D unclear. The CDR3 consists of 13 residues. Germline loops: CDR1 SGDLS, CDR2 YYNGEE. V shed 2 bases and J shed 1 base, with 6 bases lying between them. The CDR3 nucleotides read TGTGCCAGCAGCGTGAAGGGGAACACTGAAGCTTTCTTT. Protein: CASSVKGNTEAFF. The full variable domain, rest sourced from reference TRBV9 and TRBJ1-1, is DSGVTQTPKHLITATGQRVTLRCSPRSGDLSVYWYQQSLDQGLQFLIQYYNGEERAKGNILERFSAQQFPDLHSELNLSSLELGDSALYFCASSVKGNTEAFFGQGTRLTVV.

The chain has TRBV27 and TRBJ1-3; D gene unclear. V was clipped by 5 bases and J by 0 bases, with 11 bases between them. Germline V CDR1 and CDR2: MNHEY, SMNVEV (reference sequence). CDR3 length equals 15 residues. The CDR3 spells CASSPRQSSGNTIYF. The CDR3 DNA is TGTGCCAGCAGTCCTCGGCAGAGCTCTGGAAACACCATATATTTT.

The chain links TRBV2 to TRBJ1-2, with unresolved D. The V end lost 8 bases, the J end lost 3 bases, and 13 bases lay between the germline ends. Per germline, CDR1 SNHLY and CDR2 FYNNEI. There are 13 residues in the CDR3. The CDR3: CASCEGLDYGYTF. CDR3 in DNA: TGTGCCAGCTGCGAAGGGTTAGACTATGGCTACACCTTC.

This rearrangement joins TRBV5-1 to TRBJ1-2, with a weak D call TRBD1 (6 bases). From germline, CDR1 is SGHRS and CDR2 YFSETQ. The V end was cut by 3 bases, the J end by 9 bases, with 24 bases between. This CDR3 region has 16 residues. CDR3 region: CASSSGQIRSGVRYTF. For the CDR3, the DNA is TGCGCCAGCAGCTCCGGACAGATACGTTCCGGGGTTCGCTACACCTTC.

The chain has TRBV7-9 and TRBJ2-1; 11 nucleotides line up with TRBD1. CDR3 length: 16 amino acids. Germline CDR1 SEHNR, CDR2 FQNEAQ (reference sequence). The ends lost 2 bases at V and 2 bases at J; junction bases unmatched: 2. DNA for the CDR3: TGTGCCAGCAGCTTACCGGGACAGGGGGCCTACAATGAGCAGTTCTTC. Protein sequence: CASSLPGQGAYNEQFF.

The V call is TRBV3-1 (or the pseudogene TRBV3-2), the J call TRBJ2-5; D possibly uses TRBD1 or TRBD2 (5 bases each). V shed 1 base and J shed 1 base, with 10 bases lying between them. Per germline, CDR1 LGHDT and CDR2 YNNKEL (reference sequence). There are 15 residues in the CDR3. CDR3 sequence reads: CASSQGRGAQETQYF. CDR3 DNA: TGTGCCAGCAGCCAAGGTCGAGGGGCCCAAGAGACCCAGTACTTC.

The CDR3 DNA reads as TGTGCCAGCAGCGTAGGGGTTGGAGGGGGCAGTAATGAAAAACTGTTTTTT. The encoded protein is CASSVGVGGGSNEKLFF. This rearrangement joins TRBV9 to TRBJ1-4; 7 nucleotides align to TRBD1. The germline CDR1 and CDR2 sequences are SGDLS and YYNGEE. This CDR3 contains 17 residues. The ends lost 0 bases at V and 4 bases at J; junction bases unmatched: 9.

This chain joins TRBV2 and TRBJ2-2; 9 positions match TRBD1. Trimming cost V 6 bases and J 5 bases; bases outside gene matches: 1. The CDR3 extends over 13 amino acids. CDR1 is SNHLY and CDR2 is FYNNEI in the germline V gene. The CDR3 spells CASSGQGTGELFF. The CDR3, as DNA: TGTGCCAGCAGCGGACAGGGGACCGGGGAGCTGTTTTTT.

CDR3 protein: CASSQDRDEQYF. CDR3 DNA: TGTGCCAGCAGCCAGGACAGGGACGAGCAGTACTTC. The rearrangement joins TRBV6-5 to TRBJ2-7; 8 nucleotides agree with TRBD1. Germline CDR1 is MNHEY and CDR2 is SVGAGI. This CDR3 has 12 amino acids. The V gene end was trimmed by 6 bases and the J gene end by 5 bases; junction bases not matched to a gene: 3.

V gene TRBV6-6 combines with J gene TRBJ1-2; 7 bases match TRBD1. The CDR3 loop spans 16 amino acids. Germline V gene sequence: CDR1 MNHNY, CDR2 SVGAGI (reference sequence). Germline trimming cut 7 bases from V and 2 bases from J; bases unmatched to any gene: 13. CDR3 amino acids: CASIPVRQGDNYGYTF. DNA for the CDR3: TGTGCCAGCATCCCGGTTCGGCAGGGGGACAACTATGGCTACACCTTC.